The 5 T cell receptor beta chains given below trace back to one sample, sequenced in a study of pediatric ulcerative colitis. The rectum was sampled with one to two pinch biopsies at colonoscopy. Libraries were prepared by immunoSEQ multiplex PCR; TCRdb keeps only in-frame clonotypes and omits some of them. The sample includes 30,000 to 35,000 clones, roughly 81% seen only once; the top ten take approximately 1.1%. Specimen: gut tissue. The receptor set was obtained from a boy younger than 18 with mild ulcerative colitis.

The chain links TRBV5-1 to TRBJ1-2, with D possibly matching TRBD1 (6 bases). The germline CDR1 and CDR2 sequences are SGHRS and YFSETQ. The CDR3 has 15 amino acids. Trimming left V 4 bases short and J 4 bases short, with 17 bases between. The CDR3 here is CASSVKPGESYGYTF. The CDR3 coding sequence is TGCGCCAGCAGCGTGAAACCAGGGGAGTCCTATGGCTACACCTTC.

This clone turned up a few times. CDR3 coding DNA: TGTGCCAGCAGCAGCGATGAAGCTTCGAACACTGAAGCTTTCTTT. The encoded protein is CASSSDEASNTEAFF. The chain couples TRBV5-4 to TRBJ1-1, with D hard to call. V was clipped by 4 bases and J by 1 base, with 14 bases between them. This CDR3 is built from 15 residues. Per the germline V gene, CDR1 is SGHNT and CDR2 is YYREEE (reference sequence).

The rearrangement joins TRBV7-6 to TRBJ2-7, with a tentative D call TRBD1 (6 bases). CDR1 and CDR2 (germline): SGHVS, FNYEAQ. The V end was cut by 4 bases, the J end by 3 bases, with 7 bases between. This CDR3 is 12 amino acids long. In DNA, the CDR3 is TGTGCCAGCAGCTGGGACAACTACGAGCAGTACTTC. This gives the protein CASSWDNYEQYF.

This clone was found once. The chain combines TRBV5-8 with TRBJ2-7; D gene unclear. This CDR3 is built from 15 residues. Per germline, CDR1 SGHTS and CDR2 YDEGEE. V shed 4 bases and J shed 6 bases, with 20 bases lying between them. In DNA, the CDR3 is TGTGCCAGCAGCCTTCCCCGGGCAACGTCGGCCGAGCAGTACTTC. Encoded protein: CASSLPRATSAEQYF. The full variable domain, in which reference TRBV5-8 and TRBJ2-7 provide the parts outside the CDR3, is EAGVTQSPTHLIKTRGQQATLRCSPISGHTSVYWYQQALGLGLQFLLWYDEGEERNRGNFPPRFSGRQFPNYSSELNVNALELEDSALYLCASSLPRATSAEQYFGPGTRLTVT.

This sequence joins TRBV28 and TRBJ1-1; unclear D gene. V was clipped by 2 bases and J by 5 bases, with 9 bases between them. This CDR3 has 13 amino acids. CDR1 is MDHEN, CDR2 SYDVKM, per germline. For the CDR3, the DNA is TGTGCCAGCAGTTTACAGGACGCAACTGAAGCTTTCTTT. The encoded protein is CASSLQDATEAFF.